A single sample is the source of the 16 T cell receptor beta chains below, sequenced in a study of blood T cell repertoires in COVID-19. The assay was immunoSEQ multiplex PCR, and TCRdb's table has in-frame clones only and misses some. The data show under 250,000 clones, under 90% seen once. The sequencing input was peripheral blood. These TCRs come from a woman of 80 years or more with acute or convalescent COVID-19.

The chain uses TRBV4-1 and TRBJ1-6; D is unresolved. V lost 0 bases and J 5 bases, leaving 11 bases between the germline ends. The CDR3 contains 16 residues. CDR1 and CDR2 (germline): MGHRA, YSYEKL. As DNA, the CDR3 is TGCGCCAGCAGCCAAGACTCCGCGGTAGATAATTCACCCCTCCACTTT. It specifies CASSQDSAVDNSPLHF.

V gene TRBV19 combines with J gene TRBJ2-6; TRBD1 matches 7 bases. This CDR3 has 17 amino acids. V shed 5 bases and J 4 bases; nucleotides not matched to a gene: 11. Germline loops: CDR1 LNHDA, CDR2 SQIVND (reference sequence). CDR3 sequence reads: CASSADRYAGGANVLTF. In DNA, the CDR3 is TGTGCCAGTAGTGCGGACAGGTATGCGGGCGGGGCCAACGTCCTGACTTTC.

This clone was counted once. The V gene is TRBV30, the J gene TRBJ1-2; the D gene is possibly TRBD1 (5 bases). Germline CDR1 and CDR2: GTSNPN and SVGIG (reference sequence). CDR3 size: 13 residues. Trimming cost V 2 bases and J 5 bases, with 12 bases left between them. This chain's CDR3 is CAWSLGRQYGYTF. Here the CDR3 DNA reads TGTGCCTGGAGTCTGGGGCGGCAGTATGGCTACACCTTC.

This clone was seen a single time. The rearrangement links TRBV27 to TRBJ2-3; 11 bases are shared with TRBD2. Germline CDR1 MNHEY, CDR2 SMNVEV (reference sequence). The CDR3 spans 15 residues. With V trimmed by 3 bases and J by 4 bases, 3 bases remained unmatched. The CDR3 sequence: CASSLLAGGPDTQYF. As DNA, the CDR3 is TGTGCCAGCAGTTTGTTAGCGGGGGGGCCAGATACGCAGTATTTT.

The chain combines TRBV19 with TRBJ1-6; 7 bases are a match to TRBD1. Trimming took 6 bases from V and 6 from J; bases not matched to a gene: 14. The CDR3 is made up of 17 amino acids. Germline CDR1 reads LNHDA; CDR2 reads SQIVND (reference sequence). DNA for the CDR3: TGTGCCAGTAGGAACTCACCCGGGACAGTCCTTAATTCACCCCTCCACTTT. Protein sequence: CASRNSPGTVLNSPLHF.

The chain employs TRBV7-9 and TRBJ2-1; tentatively, D is TRBD1 (5 bases). CDR1 is SEHNR, CDR2 FQNEAQ, per germline (reference sequence). CDR3 length: 15 residues. V was clipped by 3 bases and J by 0 bases, with 9 bases between them. The CDR3 coding sequence is TGTGCCAGCAGCTTCAGTCAGGGCTCCTACAATGAGCAGTTCTTC. It specifies CASSFSQGSYNEQFF.

V is TRBV4-3 and J is TRBJ1-2; TRBD1 matches 9 bases. The CDR3 sequence is 17 residues long. After removal of 5 bases from V and 4 bases from J, the junction contained 14 bases not matched to a gene. Germline CDR1 and CDR2: LGHNA and YSLEER. CDR3 in amino acids: CASSETGTGLGPYGYTF. DNA of the CDR3: TGCGCCAGCAGCGAGACCGGGACAGGGCTAGGGCCCTATGGCTACACCTTC.

CDR3 sequence: CASSLRRTRGSYNEQFF. In DNA form, the CDR3 reads TGCGCCAGCAGCCTGAGGAGGACCCGGGGCTCCTACAATGAGCAGTTCTTC. The V call is TRBV5-1, the J call TRBJ2-1; possibly TRBD2 for D (5 bases). Per the germline V gene, CDR1 is SGHRS and CDR2 is YFSETQ. V was trimmed by 4 bases and J by 0 bases, leaving 17 bases between them. CDR3 length equals 17 residues.

The chain couples TRBV6-5 to TRBJ1-1; D gene unclear. In germline, CDR1 is MNHEY, CDR2 SVGAGI. The CDR3 sequence is 11 residues long. Trimming stripped 7 bases from V and 4 bases from J, with 7 bases between. DNA of the CDR3: TGTGCCAGCACTCGAGGCACTGAAGCTTTCTTT. As protein: CASTRGTEAFF.

This clone was seen a few times. The V call is TRBV2, the J call TRBJ2-7; 7 nucleotides agree with TRBD1. The germline V gene encodes CDR1 SNHLY and CDR2 FYNNEI. V lost 9 bases to trimming and J lost 0 bases; unmatched junction nucleotides: 5. The CDR3 is 13 amino acids. CDR3 in amino acids: CASLDRFSYEQYF. The DNA of the CDR3 is TGTGCCAGTCTGGACAGGTTCTCCTACGAGCAGTACTTC.

With regard to this clone: The identical CDR3 is also encoded by other nucleotide sequences in the sample. V and J are TRBV11-3 and TRBJ1-1; a possible D gene is TRBD1 (6 bases). CDR1 is SGHNT, CDR2 YENEEA, per germline. Trimming shortened V by 5 bases and J by 4 bases, and 11 bases separated the two germline ends. The CDR3 extends over 13 amino acids. The CDR3 region is CASSPGTLTEAFF. The CDR3 DNA follows: TGTGCCAGCAGCCCCGGGACACTCACTGAAGCTTTCTTT.

The rearrangement joins TRBV3-1 (or the pseudogene TRBV3-2) to TRBJ1-1, with 8 bases identical to TRBD1. This CDR3 spans 13 amino acids. Trimming cost V 3 bases and J 7 bases; bases outside gene matches: 4. Germline V gene data show CDR1 as LGHDT and CDR2 as YNNKEL (reference sequence). The CDR3 DNA reads TGTGCCAGCAGCCACCTCGACAGGGGTGAAGCTTTCTTT. Its protein product is CASSHLDRGEAFF.

The chain has TRBV6-5 and TRBJ1-2; D may be TRBD1 (5 bases). CDR3 size: 15 residues. CDR1 is MNHEY, CDR2 SVGAGI, per germline. V was clipped by 2 bases and J by 4 bases, with 14 bases between them. DNA for the CDR3: TGTGCCAGCAGTTACACCCCAGGGTTGGGCTATGGCTACACCTTC. Its protein is CASSYTPGLGYGYTF.

J is TRBJ2-7 and V is TRBV11-2; D gene uncertain. Germline V lookup: CDR1 SGHAT, CDR2 FQNNGV. V was trimmed by 0 bases and J by 3 bases, leaving 12 bases between them. This CDR3 is 15 amino acids long. CDR3 DNA: TGTGCCAGCAGCTTAGACCTCCTATACGGCTACGAGCAGTACTTC. This codes for CASSLDLLYGYEQYF.

This chain uses TRBV5-1 with TRBJ2-2; 8 bases are shared with TRBD1. This CDR3 spans 15 amino acids. Germline CDR1 is SGHRS and CDR2 is YFSETQ. Germline trimming cut 4 bases from V and 3 bases from J; bases unmatched to any gene: 5. The CDR3 DNA reads as TGCGCCAGCAGCCCGACAGGGGTCTACACCGGGGAGCTGTTTTTT. It yields the protein CASSPTGVYTGELFF.

The chain couples TRBV7-2 to TRBJ2-1, with 10 positions matching TRBD2. V shed 4 bases, J shed 4 bases, and the junction held 4 bases outside the gene matches. The CDR3 length is 15 residues. Germline V lookup: CDR1 SGHTA, CDR2 FQGNSA. The CDR3 nucleotides read TGTGCCAGCAGCTATAGCGGGGGGCCTTACAATGAGCAGTTCTTC. Translating gives CASSYSGGPYNEQFF.